A single sample gave rise to the 29 T cell receptor beta chains below, sequenced in a study of blood T cell repertoires in COVID-19. Produced via immunoSEQ multiplex PCR; TCRdb's table is partial and in-frame only. This sample yields around 140,000 clones, of which 60% to 80% are seen a single time; around 3.2% belongs to the top ten. Sequencing was done on a sample of PBMCs or T cells enriched from blood (not recorded which). Receptor source: a woman in her forties or fifties who had recovered from COVID-19.

The V gene is TRBV9, the J gene TRBJ1-4, with D possibly being TRBD1 (5 bases). The CDR3 consists of 14 residues. Germline lookup yields CDR1 SGDLS and CDR2 YYNGEE. V was trimmed by 0 bases and J by 8 bases, leaving 11 bases between them. CDR3 bases: TGTGCCAGCAGCGTAGCTAGGGGCCCGGAAAAACTGTTTTTT. Residues: CASSVARGPEKLFF.

The rearrangement links TRBV19 to TRBJ1-5; 9 bases fit TRBD1. There are 15 residues in the CDR3. Germline V gives CDR1 LNHDA, CDR2 SQIVND (reference sequence). The trim removed 10 bases at V and 4 bases at J, leaving 11 bases unmatched. CDR3 loop: CATRFTGTGNQPQHF. The DNA of the CDR3 is TGTGCCACTAGATTCACCGGGACAGGGAATCAGCCCCAGCATTTT.

With respect to this clone: Other DNA sequences within the sample encode an identical CDR3. This sequence joins TRBV7-3 and TRBJ1-5; no clear D gene. The CDR3 contains 13 residues. Germline V gives CDR1 SGHTA, CDR2 FQGTGA. V gave up 2 bases and J gave up 5 bases, with 7 bases separating them. CDR3 DNA sequence: TGTGCCAGCAGCTTACAACGGGATCAGCCCCAGCATTTT. It codes for CASSLQRDQPQHF.

This chain connects TRBV6-4 to TRBJ2-1; 13 bases agree with TRBD2. V lost 6 bases, J lost 5 bases, and 4 bases stayed unmatched. This CDR3 comprises 15 residues. CDR1 and CDR2 from the germline V gene are MRHNA and SNTAGT. The CDR3 region has the DNA TGTGCCAGCAGCCATGGGACTAGCGGGGACAATGAGCAGTTCTTC. Amino acids: CASSHGTSGDNEQFF.

The chain is built from TRBV29-1 and TRBJ2-1, with TRBD2 as a possible D gene (6 bases). The CDR3 consists of 16 residues. Germline-derived CDR1 and CDR2 are SQVTM and ANQGSEA. V lost 2 bases to trimming and J lost 3 bases, with 17 bases between them. The CDR3 region is CSVENMLRDGYNEQFF. The DNA of the CDR3 is TGCAGCGTTGAAAATATGTTGCGGGATGGCTACAATGAGCAGTTCTTC.

The chain couples TRBV29-1 to TRBJ1-2; no clear D gene. V gave up 4 bases and J gave up 6 bases, with 9 bases separating them. This CDR3 region has 11 residues. CDR1 and CDR2 from the germline V gene are SQVTM and ANQGSEA. CDR3 sequence (DNA): TGCAGCGTTGTACGGAGGGATGGCTACACCTTC. Its protein is CSVVRRDGYTF.

The chain is built from TRBV9 and TRBJ1-3; TRBD1 aligns across 11 bases. Germline V gene sequence: CDR1 SGDLS, CDR2 YYNGEE. V was clipped by 3 bases and J by 4 bases; unmatched bases: 3. The CDR3 length is 15 residues. This CDR3 reads CASSADRGQGNTIYF. CDR3 bases: TGTGCCAGCAGCGCGGACAGGGGGCAAGGAAACACCATATATTTT. The full variable domain, with the rest looked up from reference TRBV9 and TRBJ1-3, is DSGVTQTPKHLITATGQRVTLRCSPRSGDLSVYWYQQSLDQGLQFLIQYYNGEERAKGNILERFSAQQFPDLHSELNLSSLELGDSALYFCASSADRGQGNTIYFGEGSWLTVV.

V usage is TRBV2 and J usage is TRBJ1-5; no clear D. Germline CDR1 SNHLY, CDR2 FYNNEI. The CDR3 runs 14 residues. V dropped 6 bases and J dropped 4 bases, with 13 bases sitting between them. CDR3 sequence (DNA): TGTGCCAGCAGGCATTGGACTGAGAATCAGCCCCAGCATTTT. Its protein is CASRHWTENQPQHF. Combining the CDR3 with reference TRBV2 and TRBJ1-5 gives the whole variable domain EPEVTQTPSHQVTQMGQEVILRCVPISNHLYFYWYRQILGQKVEFLVSFYNNEISEKSEIFDDQFSVERPDGSNFTLKIRSTKLEDSAMYFCASRHWTENQPQHFGDGTRLSIL.

The chain employs TRBV19 and TRBJ1-6; possibly TRBD1 for D (5 bases). The germline CDR1 and CDR2 sequences are LNHDA and SQIVND (reference sequence). This CDR3 region has 14 residues. The V gene lost 9 bases and the J gene lost 6 bases, with 15 bases spanning the gap. CDR3 in amino acids: CASRQQGGNSPLHF. The DNA for the CDR3 is TGTGCCAGCCGCCAGCAGGGCGGTAATTCACCCCTCCACTTT. The whole variable domain, filled in from reference TRBV19 and TRBJ1-6, reads DGGITQSPKYLFRKEGQNVTLSCEQNLNHDAMYWYRQDPGQGLRLIYYSQIVNDFQKGDIAEGYSVSREKKESFPLTVTSAQKNPTAFYLCASRQQGGNSPLHFGNGTRLTVT.

This chain uses TRBV28 with TRBJ1-3; D may be TRBD1 (6 bases). This CDR3 is built from 15 residues. Between the trimmed V and J ends, which lost 5 bases and 0 bases, there was a span of 11 bases. Germline V gives CDR1 MDHEN, CDR2 SYDVKM. CDR3 region: CASSEGVHSGNTIYF. The CDR3 nucleotides are TGTGCCAGCAGTGAGGGGGTTCACTCTGGAAACACCATATATTTT.

The CDR3 protein is CASSQGLEDTQYF. CDR3 sequence (DNA): TGTGCCAGCAGCCAAGGACTAGAAGATACGCAGTATTTT. The gene calls are TRBV14 and TRBJ2-3, with D possibly matching TRBD2 (6 bases). Deletions cut 1 base from V and 5 bases from J, with 7 bases between. Germline lookup yields CDR1 SGHDN and CDR2 FVKESK. The CDR3 consists of 13 residues.

The chain recombines TRBV14 with TRBJ2-3; tentatively, D is TRBD2 (5 bases). From germline, CDR1 is SGHDN and CDR2 FVKESK. This CDR3 has 21 amino acids. Trimming took off 2 bases at V and 4 bases at J, with 31 bases between the two ends. The DNA for the CDR3 is TGTGCCAGCAGCCAAAAGACCCCCGGAGCTCGGGGTAAAGACACAGCAGATACGCAGTATTTT. It yields the protein CASSQKTPGARGKDTADTQYF.

This chain links TRBV6-5 with TRBJ2-2; 9 positions agree with TRBD1. The CDR3 length is 15 residues. Trimming at V came to 4 bases and at J to 1 base, leaving 1 base not matched to a gene. The germline gives CDR1 MNHEY, CDR2 SVGAGI. CDR3 bases: TGTGCCAGCAGTTGGACAGGGGAGAACACCGGGGAGCTGTTTTTT. Its protein product is CASSWTGENTGELFF.

This chain joins TRBV6-5 and TRBJ2-7; 10 bases map to TRBD1. V was clipped by 2 bases and J by 5 bases; unmatched bases: 3. From germline, CDR1 is MNHEY and CDR2 SVGAGI. CDR3 length equals 14 residues. The CDR3 nucleotides are TGTGCCAGCAGTTACCGGGACAGGGGTAACGAGCAGTACTTC. It encodes CASSYRDRGNEQYF.

This clone was found once. J is TRBJ2-5 and V is TRBV2; the D is unclear. CDR1 is SNHLY and CDR2 is FYNNEI in the germline V gene. This CDR3 has 12 residues. V dropped 2 bases and J dropped 5 bases, with 6 bases sitting between them. CDR3 region: CASSEWLETQYF. CDR3 bases: TGTGCCAGCAGTGAATGGCTCGAGACCCAGTACTTC.

This clone was seen a few times. The V and J genes are TRBV4-1 and TRBJ1-2; tentative D call: TRBD1 (6 bases). Germline V CDR1 and CDR2: MGHRA, YSYEKL. This CDR3 is built from 16 residues. Trimming stripped 0 bases from V and 6 bases from J, with 17 bases between. CDR3 residues: CASSQEGRQVANGYTF. The CDR3 DNA reads TGCGCCAGCAGCCAAGAGGGGAGACAGGTGGCCAATGGCTACACCTTC.

In nucleotides, the CDR3 is TGTGCTAGTGGTCCTGGGGAGGGTGCCGGTGAAGCTTTCTTT. It is translated as CASGPGEGAGEAFF. The chain is built from TRBV12-5 and TRBJ1-1, with no clear D. Germline V lookup: CDR1 LGHNT, CDR2 FRNRAP. The CDR3 sequence is 14 residues long. Trimming pared 5 bases from V and 7 bases from J, leaving 17 bases between.

The chain recombines TRBV10-3 with TRBJ2-2, with a possible D match to TRBD1 (5 bases). V was pared by 6 bases and J by 1 base, with 9 bases between. This CDR3 is 14 amino acids long. The germline gives CDR1 ENHRY, CDR2 SYGVKD. CDR3 sequence (DNA): TGTGCCATCAGGGGGCCACAGAACACCGGGGAGCTGTTTTTT. It specifies CAIRGPQNTGELFF.

This chain joins TRBV3-1 (or the pseudogene TRBV3-2) and TRBJ2-7; D is unresolved. Germline V gene sequence: CDR1 LGHDT, CDR2 YNNKEL (reference sequence). This CDR3 has 12 amino acids. V was shortened by 1 base and J by 5 bases, with 6 bases between the two germline ends. The CDR3 nucleotides read TGTGCCAGCAGCCAAGCAGGCAACGAGCAGTACTTC. Its protein product is CASSQAGNEQYF.

The V and J genes are TRBV29-1 and TRBJ2-3; 11 bases are shared with TRBD2. Trimming removed 4 bases from V and 1 base from J; junction bases left unmatched: 1. CDR1 is SQVTM, CDR2 ANQGSEA, per germline. This CDR3 region has 14 residues. The CDR3 loop is CSVGGLAGTDTQYF. The CDR3, as DNA: TGCAGCGTTGGGGGACTAGCGGGCACAGATACGCAGTATTTT.

In its sample, this clone was seen a few times. CDR3 residues: CASSQGQGFGNTIYF. The CDR3 DNA follows: TGTGCCAGCAGCCAGGGACAGGGCTTTGGAAACACCATATATTTT. This rearrangement joins TRBV3-1 (or the pseudogene TRBV3-2) to TRBJ1-3, with 9 nucleotides matching TRBD1. Trimming at V came to 3 bases and at J to 3 bases, leaving 3 bases not matched to a gene. The length of the CDR3 is 15 residues. CDR1 is LGHDT and CDR2 is YNNKEL in the germline V gene (reference sequence).

The chain links TRBV2 to TRBJ1-2; the D is unclear. This CDR3 is built from 13 residues. Germline assignment: CDR1 SNHLY and CDR2 FYNNEI. Between the trimmed V and J ends, which lost 6 bases and 3 bases, there was a span of 11 bases. The CDR3 is CASRHEGYYGYTF. The CDR3 bases are TGTGCCAGCAGACACGAGGGTTACTATGGCTACACCTTC.

This clone was seen a few times. The J gene is TRBJ1-6, the V gene TRBV28; 8 bases map to TRBD1. The CDR3 sequence is 17 residues long. Germline trimming cut 6 bases from V and 4 bases from J; bases unmatched to any gene: 11. CDR1 and CDR2 from the germline V gene are MDHEN and SYDVKM. Here the CDR3 reads CASRTPGGVGYNSPLHF. The CDR3 DNA is TGTGCCAGCAGAACCCCAGGGGGCGTTGGATATAATTCACCCCTCCACTTT.

In DNA form, the CDR3 reads TGTGCCAGCAGCCAAGGGAGGCGAGGGGAGACCCAGTACTTC. Translating gives CASSQGRRGETQYF. The chain is built from TRBV3-1 (or the pseudogene TRBV3-2) and TRBJ2-5; perhaps TRBD2 as D (5 bases). This CDR3 has 14 residues. Looked up from germline, CDR1 is LGHDT and CDR2 is YNNKEL (reference sequence). Trimming removed 1 base at V and 5 bases at J, with 11 bases between.

The V gene is TRBV2, the J gene TRBJ2-2; 13 nucleotides agree with TRBD2. The CDR3 extends over 18 amino acids. CDR1 is SNHLY and CDR2 is FYNNEI in the germline V gene. The V segment lost 8 bases and the J segment 7 bases; nucleotides outside the gene matches: 16. The CDR3 here is CASGGLAGAVYDGGELFF. For the CDR3, the DNA is TGTGCCAGCGGAGGACTAGCGGGAGCGGTTTACGACGGCGGGGAGCTGTTTTTT. Drawing the rest from reference TRBV2 and TRBJ2-2, the complete variable domain is EPEVTQTPSHQVTQMGQEVILRCVPISNHLYFYWYRQILGQKVEFLVSFYNNEISEKSEIFDDQFSVERPDGSNFTLKIRSTKLEDSAMYFCASGGLAGAVYDGGELFFGEGSRLTVL.

The J gene is TRBJ2-7, the V gene TRBV4-2, with 9 bases that match TRBD2. The germline V gene encodes CDR1 LGHNA and CDR2 YNFKEQ. Trimming removed 2 bases from V and 3 bases from J; junction bases left unmatched: 8. The CDR3 consists of 16 residues. The CDR3 here is CASSQSPGTSSYEQYF. CDR3 DNA sequence: TGTGCCAGCAGCCAATCTCCCGGGACTAGCAGCTACGAGCAGTACTTC.

This chain links TRBV2 with TRBJ1-2, with a tentative D call TRBD1 (5 bases). This CDR3 is 14 amino acids long. The V end was cut by 3 bases, the J end by 9 bases, with 17 bases between. The germline V gene encodes CDR1 SNHLY and CDR2 FYNNEI. In nucleotides, the CDR3 is TGTGCCAGCAGTGAGGGGCAGGGCGGTCGCAGCTACACCTTC. As protein: CASSEGQGGRSYTF.

The chain recombines TRBV7-9 with TRBJ2-5; 7 bases map to TRBD2. Germline values: CDR1 SEHNR, CDR2 FQNEAQ (reference sequence). The junction had 5 bases not matched to a gene; V was cut back by 0 bases and J by 1 base. The CDR3 totals 16 residues. Here the CDR3 reads CASSLAFSGSQETQYF. CDR3 nucleotides: TGTGCCAGCAGCTTAGCATTTAGCGGGTCCCAAGAGACCCAGTACTTC.

V gene TRBV9 combines with J gene TRBJ2-1, with D tentatively TRBD1 (6 bases). The CDR3 has 16 residues. Trimming pared 0 bases from V and 7 bases from J, leaving 17 bases between. CDR1 is SGDLS and CDR2 is YYNGEE in the germline V gene. CDR3 sequence (DNA): TGTGCCAGCAGCGTAGGGGACAACCGTCCTATAAATGAGCAGTTCTTC. Its protein product is CASSVGDNRPINEQFF.